This T cell receptor (beta chain) originates from a study of blood T cells in healthy people across ages. For the second PCR, which ran for about 7 to 12 cycles, a sample-barcoded 5' primer and a J-beta primer mix were used. TCRdb reprocessed the 5' RACE reads with MiXCR, giving one entry per CDR3 protein. The repertoire has about 1,500,000 distinct CDR3 sequences, about 40% of them found once; the top ten carry roughly 7.7%. Notes on the study in general: Across samples, TCR beta diversity tracked strongly with naive T cell percentage. In long-lived donors, naive CD4+ cell counts and diversity exceeded those of aged donors.

This clonotype was counted between two and nine times. Its antigen is still unknown. The sample comprised blood. This TCR came from a woman between 18 and 29 years old in good health.

The CDR3 nucleotides read TGTGCCAGCAGTTCCGCCAAAAGGGAGGAGACCCAGTACTTC. Its protein product is CASSSAKREETQYF. The chain combines TRBV28 with TRBJ2-5; possibly TRBD2 for D (5 bases). The CDR3 extends over 14 amino acids. Deletions cut 4 bases from V and 5 bases from J, with 14 bases between. In germline, CDR1 is MDHEN, CDR2 SYDVKM.